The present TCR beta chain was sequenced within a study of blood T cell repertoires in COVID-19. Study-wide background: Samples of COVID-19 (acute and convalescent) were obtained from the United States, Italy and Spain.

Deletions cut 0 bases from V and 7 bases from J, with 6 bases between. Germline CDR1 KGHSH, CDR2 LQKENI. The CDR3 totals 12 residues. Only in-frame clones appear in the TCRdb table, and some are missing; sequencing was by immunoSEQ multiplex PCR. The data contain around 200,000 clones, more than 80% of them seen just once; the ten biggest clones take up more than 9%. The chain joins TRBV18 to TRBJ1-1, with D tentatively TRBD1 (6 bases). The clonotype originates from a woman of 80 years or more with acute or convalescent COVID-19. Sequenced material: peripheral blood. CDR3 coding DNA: TGTGCCAGCTCACCACCGGACAGTGAAGCTTTCTTT. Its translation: CASSPPDSEAFF.